One sample yielded the 21 T cell receptor beta chains listed below, sequenced in a study of PD-L1 blockade in urothelial cancer. Sequencing used immunoSEQ multiplex PCR; TCRdb keeps in-frame clones, though not all of them. The sample carries around 19,000 clones, around 88% recorded once. Specimen: PBMCs, collected around atezolizumab (anti-PD-L1) treatment. The receptors were gathered from a man aged 50 or older with urothelial cancer.

The chain joins TRBV10-2 to TRBJ2-2, with 13 bases matching TRBD2. Germline CDR1 WSHSY, CDR2 SAAADI. The CDR3 has 16 residues. J was trimmed by 4 bases and V by 8 bases; bases with no gene match: 7. The CDR3 bases are TGCGCCAGCGACGGCGGACTAGCGGGAGTCACCGGGGAGCTGTTTTTT. Protein: CASDGGLAGVTGELFF.

The chain joins TRBV7-9 to TRBJ1-2; TRBD1 matches 11 bases. Germline V CDR1 and CDR2: SEHNR, FQNEAQ (reference sequence). The CDR3 spans 13 residues. Unmatched junction bases numbered 3, after V lost 5 bases and J lost 7 bases. The CDR3 DNA reads as TGTGCCAGCAGCCTCGGACAGGGGGCTGGCTACACCTTC. This gives the protein CASSLGQGAGYTF.

The V gene is TRBV5-1, the J gene TRBJ2-7, with TRBD1 as a possible D gene (6 bases). The germline CDR1 and CDR2 sequences are SGHRS and YFSETQ. The CDR3 covers 16 residues. Between the trimmed V and J ends, which lost 1 base and 2 bases, there was a span of 16 bases. CDR3 protein: CASSLNLRDIPYEQYF. The DNA for the CDR3 is TGCGCCAGCAGCTTGAATCTCCGGGACATTCCCTACGAGCAGTACTTC.

The chain recombines TRBV19 with TRBJ1-2; the match to TRBD1 covers 7 bases. CDR3 length equals 13 residues. In germline, CDR1 is LNHDA, CDR2 SQIVND (reference sequence). V lost 6 bases to trimming and J lost 5 bases; unmatched junction nucleotides: 6. The chain's CDR3 is CASSTRDSYGYTF. In DNA form, the CDR3 reads TGTGCCAGTAGCACTCGGGACAGTTATGGCTACACCTTC.

This rearrangement joins TRBV4-1 to TRBJ1-2, with 9 nucleotides matching TRBD1. V lost 3 bases to trimming and J lost 5 bases; unmatched junction nucleotides: 7. This CDR3 is built from 15 residues. Germline loops: CDR1 MGHRA, CDR2 YSYEKL. CDR3 bases: TGCGCCAGCAGCCAGCGGGGACAGGGAAGATATGGCTACACCTTC. This translates into CASSQRGQGRYGYTF.

In its sample, this clone was seen once. The chain is built from TRBV7-2 and TRBJ2-7, with D possibly TRBD2 on 6 matching bases. Germline V gene data show CDR1 as SGHTA and CDR2 as FQGNSA. Deletions cut 1 base from V and 6 bases from J, with 13 bases between. The CDR3 sequence is 14 residues long. The CDR3 loop reads CASSLVFVGGEQYF. The CDR3 nucleotides read TGTGCCAGCAGCTTAGTATTCGTGGGGGGCGAGCAGTACTTC.

CDR3 amino acids: CASSSVETQYF. CDR3 nucleotide sequence: TGTGCCAGCAGTTCGGTGGAGACCCAGTACTTC. This chain connects TRBV7-9 to TRBJ2-5; D is undetermined. The CDR3 has 11 residues. Trimming pared 6 bases from V and 5 bases from J, leaving 7 bases between. From germline, CDR1 is SEHNR and CDR2 FQNEAQ (reference sequence).

This CDR3 is CASSTGQGYEQYF. In nucleotides, the CDR3 is TGTGCCAGCAGCACGGGACAGGGCTACGAGCAGTACTTC. The chain is built from TRBV11-2 and TRBJ2-7, with 9 bases lining up with TRBD1. The CDR3 has 13 residues. CDR1 and CDR2 from the germline V gene are SGHAT and FQNNGV. Losses at the gene ends were 5 bases for V and 3 bases for J; bases not matched to a gene: 2.

There are a few counts of this clone. This rearrangement joins TRBV11-2 to TRBJ2-7, with a weak D call TRBD1 (6 bases). V gave up 1 base and J gave up 7 bases, with 11 bases separating them. The germline gives CDR1 SGHAT, CDR2 FQNNGV. The CDR3 length is 13 residues. The CDR3 sequence is CASSLVTGLEQYF. CDR3 coding DNA: TGTGCCAGCAGCTTAGTTACAGGGTTAGAGCAGTACTTC.

The V and J genes are TRBV6-6 and TRBJ2-1, with TRBD1 matching 10 bases. The CDR3 consists of 16 residues. Germline CDR1 MNHNY, CDR2 SVGAGI (reference sequence). V lost 0 bases to trimming and J lost 8 bases; unmatched junction nucleotides: 7. The CDR3 coding sequence is TGTGCCAGCAGTTACTCGAGGGACAGGGGTTCGGATGAGCAGTTCTTC. Amino acids: CASSYSRDRGSDEQFF.

The CDR3 region has the DNA TGTGCCAGCTCAGCGACAGGGGGCGGCACAGATACGCAGTATTTT. Its translation: CASSATGGGTDTQYF. The V call is TRBV18, the J call TRBJ2-3; TRBD1 matches at 10 bases. The CDR3 has 15 amino acids. J gave up 1 base and V 5 bases, and 3 bases lay outside the gene matches. In germline, CDR1 is KGHSH, CDR2 LQKENI. Combining the CDR3 with reference TRBV18 and TRBJ2-3 gives the whole variable domain NAGVMQNPRHLVRRRGQEARLRCSPMKGHSHVYWYRQLPEEGLKFMVYLQKENIIDESGMPKERFSAEFPKEGPSILRIQQVVRGDSAAYFCASSATGGGTDTQYFGPGTRLTVL.

The sample holds one count of this clone. The CDR3 bases are TGTGCCAGCAGCTCCCAGTTCGGAGCGGGTAGCTACGAGCAGTACTTC. Its protein product is CASSSQFGAGSYEQYF. The chain has TRBV7-2 and TRBJ2-7; the D gene is possibly TRBD2 (6 bases). Germline values: CDR1 SGHTA, CDR2 FQGNSA. This CDR3 comprises 16 residues. The V and J ends lost 4 bases and 3 bases respectively, with 19 bases between them.

The V call is TRBV2, the J call TRBJ2-5, with a weak D call TRBD2 (7 bases). Germline assignment: CDR1 SNHLY and CDR2 FYNNEI. V was clipped by 3 bases and J by 4 bases, with 18 bases between them. The CDR3 contains 16 residues. CDR3 nucleotide sequence: TGTGCCAGCAGTGAGGAGGGGGGGCGCTTCGCAGAGACCCAGTACTTC. It yields the protein CASSEEGGRFAETQYF.

The gene calls are TRBV21-1 and TRBJ1-1; the D segment call TRBD1 is taken from the table without a DNA check. TRBV21-1 is a known pseudogene. The CDR3 loop spans 14 amino acids. The CDR3: CASKEDRVNTEAFF. The DNA for the CDR3 is TGTGCCAGCAAAGAGGACAGAGTGAACACTGAAGCTTTCTTT.

The chain uses TRBV9 and TRBJ2-1, with TRBD1 matching 8 bases. Germline CDR1 is SGDLS and CDR2 is YYNGEE. This CDR3 contains 15 residues. The J segment lost 4 bases and the V segment lost 7 bases, leaving 10 bases of the junction unmatched. As DNA, the CDR3 is TGTGCCAGCTCGGAACAGGGGGTCTTTTACAATGAGCAGTTCTTC. This sequence encodes CASSEQGVFYNEQFF.

V gene TRBV7-6 combines with J gene TRBJ2-5, with 11 bases identical to TRBD1. This CDR3 has 16 residues. Germline CDR1 and CDR2: SGHVS and FNYEAQ. The V and J ends lost 5 bases and 4 bases, in that order; junction bases with no gene match: 9. The chain's CDR3 is CASSRNAGTGGETQYF. DNA for the CDR3: TGTGCCAGCAGCCGAAACGCCGGGACAGGGGGAGAGACCCAGTACTTC.

The genes are TRBV2 and TRBJ2-5; 15 nucleotides agree with TRBD2. J lost 4 bases, V lost 6 bases, and 12 bases had no gene match. CDR3 size: 18 residues. CDR1 and CDR2 (germline): SNHLY, FYNNEI. The CDR3 DNA follows: TGTGCCAGCAGGGGGGGGTATTGGGGACTAGCGGGAGGAGAGACCCAGTACTTC. Its protein is CASRGGYWGLAGGETQYF. The full variable domain, rest sourced from reference TRBV2 and TRBJ2-5, is EPEVTQTPSHQVTQMGQEVILRCVPISNHLYFYWYRQILGQKVEFLVSFYNNEISEKSEIFDDQFSVERPDGSNFTLKIRSTKLEDSAMYFCASRGGYWGLAGGETQYFGPGTRLLVL.

The chain recombines TRBV5-1 with TRBJ2-5, with D possibly matching TRBD2 (6 bases). Germline lookup yields CDR1 SGHRS and CDR2 YFSETQ. V dropped 0 bases and J dropped 2 bases, with 11 bases sitting between them. The CDR3 totals 15 residues. CDR3 region: CASSLGLARQETQYF. CDR3 in DNA: TGCGCCAGCAGCTTGGGGCTAGCGAGACAAGAGACCCAGTACTTC.

The chain recombines TRBV28 with TRBJ2-7; D is possibly TRBD2 (6 bases). Germline lookup yields CDR1 MDHEN and CDR2 SYDVKM. The CDR3 consists of 17 residues. Between the trimmed V and J ends, which lost 4 bases and 0 bases, there was a span of 19 bases. Here the CDR3 reads CASSYLFGSGSSYEQYF. CDR3 bases: TGTGCCAGCAGTTACCTCTTCGGTAGCGGAAGCTCCTACGAGCAGTACTTC.

The rearrangement links TRBV14 to TRBJ2-7; a possible D gene is TRBD1 (5 bases). Germline lookup yields CDR1 SGHDN and CDR2 FVKESK. CDR3 length: 15 amino acids. Trimming shortened V by 0 bases and J by 4 bases, and 13 bases separated the two germline ends. CDR3 nucleotide sequence: TGTGCCAGCAGCCAAGATGGTAGGGGCTGGTACGAGCAGTACTTC. This gives the protein CASSQDGRGWYEQYF. The full variable domain, completed using reference TRBV14 and TRBJ2-7, is EAGVTQFPSHSVIEKGQTVTLRCDPISGHDNLYWYRRVMGKEIKFLLHFVKESKQDESGMPNNRFLAERTGGTYSTLKVQPAELEDSGVYFCASSQDGRGWYEQYFGPGTRLTVT.

This chain joins TRBV25-1 and TRBJ1-3; no firm D call. CDR1 MGHDK and CDR2 SYGVNS come from the germline V gene. V lost 4 bases and J 0 bases, leaving 7 bases between the germline ends. The CDR3 runs 14 residues. DNA for the CDR3: TGTGCCAGCAGTGGAACACCCTCTGGAAACACCATATATTTT. Protein: CASSGTPSGNTIYF. The variable domain in full, with the rest retrieved from reference TRBV25-1 and TRBJ1-3, is EADIYQTPRYLVIGTGKKITLECSQTMGHDKMYWYQQDPGMELHLIHYSYGVNSTEKGDLSSESTVSRIRTEHFPLTLESARPSHTSQYLCASSGTPSGNTIYFGEGSWLTVV.